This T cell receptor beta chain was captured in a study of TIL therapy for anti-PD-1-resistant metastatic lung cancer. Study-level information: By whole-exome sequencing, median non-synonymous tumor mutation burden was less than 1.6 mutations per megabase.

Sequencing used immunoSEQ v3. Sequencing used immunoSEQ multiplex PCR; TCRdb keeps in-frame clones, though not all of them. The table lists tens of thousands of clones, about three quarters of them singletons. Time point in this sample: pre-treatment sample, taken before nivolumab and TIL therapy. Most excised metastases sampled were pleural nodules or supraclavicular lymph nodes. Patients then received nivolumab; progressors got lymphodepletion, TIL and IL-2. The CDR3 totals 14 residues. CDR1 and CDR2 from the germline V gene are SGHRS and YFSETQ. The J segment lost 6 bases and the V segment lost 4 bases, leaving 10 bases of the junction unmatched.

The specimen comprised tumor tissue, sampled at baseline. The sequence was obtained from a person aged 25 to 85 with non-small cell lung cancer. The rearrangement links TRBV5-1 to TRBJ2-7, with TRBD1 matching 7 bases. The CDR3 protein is CASSPRSTGSEQYF. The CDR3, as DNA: TGCGCCAGCAGCCCCCGGTCGACAGGGAGCGAGCAGTACTTC.